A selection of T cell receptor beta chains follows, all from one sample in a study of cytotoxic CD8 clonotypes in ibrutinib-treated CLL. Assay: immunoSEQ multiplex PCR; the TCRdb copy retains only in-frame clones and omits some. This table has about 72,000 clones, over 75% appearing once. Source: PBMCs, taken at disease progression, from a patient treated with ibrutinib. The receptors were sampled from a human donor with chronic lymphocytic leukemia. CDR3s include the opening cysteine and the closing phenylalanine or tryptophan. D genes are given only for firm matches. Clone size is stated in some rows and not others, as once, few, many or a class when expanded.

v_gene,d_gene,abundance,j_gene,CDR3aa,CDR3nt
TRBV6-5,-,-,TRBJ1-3,CASKTAGESGNTIYF,TGTGCCAGCAAAACGGCAGGGGAATCTGGAAACACCATATATTTT
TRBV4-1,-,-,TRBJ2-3,CASSQDPGRRTDTQYF,TGCGCCAGCAGCCAAGACCCGGGACGCCGCACAGATACGCAGTATTTT
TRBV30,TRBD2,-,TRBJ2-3,CAWSLGLAGNTDTQYF,TGTGCCTGGAGTTTAGGACTAGCGGGGAACACAGATACGCAGTATTTT
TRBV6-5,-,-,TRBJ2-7,CASVSTALEQYF,TGTGCCAGCGTGTCGACTGCCCTCGAGCAGTACTTC
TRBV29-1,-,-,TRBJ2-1,CSVAGVPDSHEQFF,TGCAGCGTCGCCGGAGTCCCGGACAGCCATGAGCAGTTCTTC
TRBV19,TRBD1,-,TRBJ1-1,CASSINRGTEAFF,TGTGCCAGTAGTATAAACAGGGGCACTGAAGCTTTCTTT
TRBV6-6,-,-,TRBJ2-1,CASSYSYNEQFF,TGTGCCAGCAGTTACTCCTACAATGAGCAGTTCTTC
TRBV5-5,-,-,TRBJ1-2,CASSPPGTYGYTF,TGTGCCAGCAGCCCACCGGGGACGTATGGCTACACCTTC
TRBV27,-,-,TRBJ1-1,CASSFRGTEAFF,TGTGCCAGCAGTTTTAGGGGCACTGAAGCTTTCTTT
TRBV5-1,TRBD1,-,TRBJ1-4,CASSLGTGGFIEKLFF,TGCGCCAGCAGCTTGGGGACAGGGGGCTTTATTGAAAAACTGTTTTTT
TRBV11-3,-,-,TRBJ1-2,CASSSNLAGIVYGYTF,TGTGCCAGCAGCTCCAACTTGGCAGGGATAGTCTATGGCTACACCTTC
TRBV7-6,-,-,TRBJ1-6,CASSLGGGSLLHF,TGTGCCAGCAGCTTAGGAGGAGGATCACTCCTCCACTTT
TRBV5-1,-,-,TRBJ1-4,CASSLGQGGEKLFF,TGCGCCAGCAGCTTGGGGCAGGGCGGGGAAAAACTGTTTTTT
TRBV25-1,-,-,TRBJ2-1,CASSELGWGSYSYNEQFF,TGTGCCAGCAGTGAACTAGGGTGGGGATCTTACTCCTACAATGAGCAGTTCTTC
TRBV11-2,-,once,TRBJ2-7,CASSLGGNSYEQYF,TGTGCCAGCAGCTTAGGTGGCAACTCCTACGAGCAGTACTTC
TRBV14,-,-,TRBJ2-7,CASSQGGWDGGLYEQYF,TGTGCCAGCAGCCAAGGAGGGTGGGACGGAGGACTCTACGAGCAGTACTTC
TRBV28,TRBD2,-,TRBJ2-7,CASSWPGGTSYEQYF,TGTGCCAGCAGCTGGCCGGGGGGAACCTCCTACGAGCAGTACTTC
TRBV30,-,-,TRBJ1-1,CAWRDLLTEAFF,TGTGCCTGGAGAGACTTGTTAACTGAAGCTTTCTTT
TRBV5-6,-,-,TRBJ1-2,CASSLGVRRANYGYTF,TGTGCCAGCAGCTTGGGTGTTAGGAGAGCTAACTATGGCTACACCTTC